The 28 T cell receptor beta chains reported below all come from one sample, sequenced in a study of T cell responses to AZD1222 COVID-19 vaccine (dated by TCRdb to the early 2020s). What the time point label conveys for this sample: baseline before first vaccination. Libraries were constructed by the immunoSEQ multiplex PCR assay. The table comes from immuneACCESS by way of TCRdb, which keeps in-frame sequences with V and J called. Part of the clones is missing from these tables; in studies checked, under half for an unresolved V gene and the rest for unknown reasons. The sample yields about 160,000 clones; approximately 90% were counted once. About 4.4% of the sample is held by the ten biggest clonotypes. Source: peripheral blood, taken on day 0 of AZD1222 vaccination. The origin of the receptors is an adult in good health.

V gene TRBV7-9 combines with J gene TRBJ1-2, with D possibly matching TRBD1 (5 bases). V was shortened by 4 bases and J by 7 bases, with 16 bases between the two germline ends. Germline V gene data show CDR1 as SEHNR and CDR2 as FQNEAQ (reference sequence). The CDR3 is 14 residues long. The CDR3 DNA reads as TGTGCCAGCAGCTCCAGTGCCGGGAGGGGTGGCTACACCTTC. It encodes CASSSSAGRGGYTF.

This chain connects TRBV5-1 to TRBJ1-1; TRBD1 is a possible D gene (5 bases). Per the germline V gene, CDR1 is SGHRS and CDR2 is YFSETQ. The CDR3 covers 14 residues. The V end was cut by 4 bases, the J end by 1 base, with 11 bases between. CDR3 residues: CASSPGPTNTEAFF. CDR3 nucleotide sequence: TGCGCCAGCAGCCCGGGACCGACGAACACTGAAGCTTTCTTT.

The chain combines TRBV6-2 or TRBV6-3 with TRBJ2-7; 10 bases agree with TRBD2. Germline V gene lookup returns CDR1 MNHEY and CDR2 SVGEGT. The length of the CDR3 is 15 residues. The V gene end was trimmed by 5 bases and the J gene end by 2 bases; junction bases not matched to a gene: 6. This CDR3 reads CASSDRTSGAYEQYF. CDR3 nucleotides: TGTGCCAGCAGTGATCGGACTAGCGGCGCCTACGAGCAGTACTTC.

The gene calls are TRBV7-2 and TRBJ2-3; tentative D call: TRBD2 (5 bases). Germline CDR1 is SGHTA and CDR2 is FQGNSA. The germline V and J ends were trimmed by 3 bases and 2 bases, with 9 bases remaining between them. This CDR3 has 14 residues. The CDR3 coding sequence is TGTGCCAGCAGCTTTGGACTGATCACAGATACGCAGTATTTT. The encoded protein is CASSFGLITDTQYF.

The chain employs TRBV24-1 and TRBJ2-1; TRBD2 matches at 7 bases. Per germline, CDR1 KGHDR and CDR2 SFDVKD. The ends lost 9 bases at V and 0 bases at J; junction bases unmatched: 4. The CDR3 has 14 amino acids. The CDR3 DNA reads as TGTGCCACCCGGGGGGAGAGCTCCTACAATGAGCAGTTCTTC. It translates to CATRGESSYNEQFF.

V is TRBV5-4 and J is TRBJ2-2; no definite D call. CDR3 length: 11 residues. Per germline, CDR1 SGHNT and CDR2 YYREEE (reference sequence). Trimming took 7 bases from V and 6 from J, leaving 7 bases between them. For the CDR3, the DNA is TGTGCCAGCCACGTGGCCGGGGAGCTGTTTTTT. It codes for CASHVAGELFF.

V and J are TRBV4-2 and TRBJ2-5; 7 bases align to TRBD2. This CDR3 is 17 amino acids long. CDR1 and CDR2 from the germline V gene are LGHNA and YNFKEQ. V was clipped by 0 bases and J by 1 base; unmatched bases: 8. CDR3 region: CASSQDGTGGAQETQYF. CDR3 coding DNA: TGTGCCAGCAGCCAAGATGGGACGGGAGGAGCCCAAGAGACCCAGTACTTC.

This rearrangement joins TRBV3-1 (or the pseudogene TRBV3-2) to TRBJ1-1; TRBD1 aligns across 7 bases. V was pared by 0 bases and J by 1 base, with 5 bases of the junction left unmatched. This CDR3 contains 16 residues. The germline CDR1 and CDR2 sequences are LGHDT and YNNKEL (reference sequence). CDR3 protein: CASSQDKGARNTEAFF. CDR3 bases: TGTGCCAGCAGCCAAGATAAGGGGGCTAGGAACACTGAAGCTTTCTTT.

This chain joins TRBV5-1 and TRBJ1-4; 9 bases are a match to TRBD1. Germline lookup yields CDR1 SGHRS and CDR2 YFSETQ. The CDR3 consists of 16 residues. Germline trimming cut 4 bases from V and 5 bases from J; bases unmatched to any gene: 9. The CDR3 region has the DNA TGCGCCAGCAGCACGACAGGACAGGGGACGAATGAAAAACTGTTTTTT. Translated, it gives CASSTTGQGTNEKLFF.

The V and J genes are TRBV28 and TRBJ1-3, with TRBD1 identical over 9 bases. J gave up 4 bases and V 5 bases, and 6 bases lay outside the gene matches. CDR1 MDHEN and CDR2 SYDVKM come from the germline V gene. The CDR3 extends over 15 amino acids. This CDR3 reads CASSQITGGGNTIYF. CDR3 bases: TGTGCCAGCAGTCAGATCACAGGGGGCGGAAACACCATATATTTT.

Concerning this clone: Germline is not matched at one junction end, which may reflect a read error. The chain links TRBV2 to TRBJ1-2; tentatively, D is TRBD1 (6 bases). Germline V gives CDR1 SNHLY, CDR2 FYNNEI. This CDR3 spans 10 amino acids. The CDR3 bases are TGTGCCAGCAGTGAGGACAGCTATAACTTC. It translates to CASSEDSYNF.

The chain carries TRBV19 and TRBJ1-4, with no clear D. This CDR3 has 13 residues. With 5 bases removed from V and 8 bases from J, the gap between germline ends came to 12 bases. CDR1 is LNHDA, CDR2 SQIVND, per germline (reference sequence). The CDR3 nucleotides read TGTGCCAGTAGTTCCAGTGGGAGGGAAAAACTGTTTTTT. Residues: CASSSSGREKLFF.

This clone was counted once. This sequence joins TRBV9 and TRBJ1-1, with a possible D match to TRBD1 (5 bases). With 2 bases removed from V and 1 base from J, the gap between germline ends came to 9 bases. This CDR3 has 14 amino acids. The germline CDR1 and CDR2 sequences are SGDLS and YYNGEE. The CDR3 spells CASSVGHRNTEAFF. DNA of the CDR3: TGTGCCAGCAGCGTCGGACACCGGAACACTGAAGCTTTCTTT.

This chain links TRBV28 with TRBJ1-2, with 7 bases matching TRBD1. This CDR3 contains 15 residues. Germline CDR1 MDHEN, CDR2 SYDVKM. After removal of 5 bases from V and 2 bases from J, the junction contained 8 bases not matched to a gene. The CDR3 DNA follows: TGTGCCAGCAGTCCCCAGGGGGGACCAAACTATGGCTACACCTTC. Translating gives CASSPQGGPNYGYTF.

This rearrangement joins TRBV5-1 to TRBJ2-7, with TRBD2 matching over 12 bases. The CDR3 extends over 17 amino acids. V lost 0 bases and J lost 4; bases outside the gene matches: 8. Germline CDR1 SGHRS, CDR2 YFSETQ. CDR3 in amino acids: CASSLGLAGGPKYEQYF. In DNA form, the CDR3 reads TGCGCCAGCAGCTTGGGGCTAGCGGGAGGGCCGAAATACGAGCAGTACTTC. The complete variable domain, with remaining parts taken from reference TRBV5-1 and TRBJ2-7, reads KAGVTQTPRYLIKTRGQQVTLSCSPISGHRSVSWYQQTPGQGLQFLFEYFSETQRNKGNFPGRFSGRQFSNSRSEMNVSTLELGDSALYLCASSLGLAGGPKYEQYFGPGTRLTVT.

The chain employs TRBV28 and TRBJ2-7, with 8 bases matching TRBD1. Losses at the gene ends were 6 bases for V and 3 bases for J; bases not matched to a gene: 10. The CDR3 runs 15 residues. Germline V CDR1 and CDR2: MDHEN, SYDVKM. As DNA, the CDR3 is TGTGCCAGCAGGAAGGTCGCCGGGACAGGCTACGAGCAGTACTTC. It codes for CASRKVAGTGYEQYF. The full variable domain, with the rest looked up from reference TRBV28 and TRBJ2-7, is DVKVTQSSRYLVKRTGEKVFLECVQDMDHENMFWYRQDPGLGLRLIYFSYDVKMKEKGDIPEGYSVSREKKERFSLILESASTNQTSMYLCASRKVAGTGYEQYFGPGTRLTVT.

The chain has TRBV20-1 and TRBJ1-2, with D hard to call. Germline assignment: CDR1 DFQATT and CDR2 SNEGSKA (reference sequence). V was cut by 6 bases and J by 3 bases, with 8 bases left in between. This CDR3 region has 11 residues. DNA for the CDR3: TGCAGTGCCGCAGTAGACTATGGCTACACCTTC. It codes for CSAAVDYGYTF.

The rearrangement joins TRBV7-3 to TRBJ2-1; D not resolved. The CDR3 totals 17 residues. Trimming pared 1 base from V and 7 bases from J, leaving 20 bases between. The germline gives CDR1 SGHTA, CDR2 FQGTGA. CDR3 in amino acids: CASSLSSGGVGVNEQFF. CDR3 sequence (DNA): TGTGCCAGCAGCTTAAGCAGTGGTGGCGTTGGGGTGAATGAGCAGTTCTTC.

The chain couples TRBV5-5 to TRBJ2-2; 8 bases are shared with TRBD2. The CDR3 spans 19 residues. Trimming cost V 4 bases and J 5 bases; bases outside gene matches: 19. Germline CDR1 SGHKS, CDR2 YYEKEE (reference sequence). In nucleotides, the CDR3 is TGTGCCAGCAGCGAGTCCATGGGTAGCGGGAAGTTGTGGACCGGGGAGCTGTTTTTT. Amino acid sequence: CASSESMGSGKLWTGELFF.

This clone was recorded once. The CDR3 sequence: CASSIRTSGGNIQYF. CDR3 in DNA: TGTGCCAGCAGTATCCGGACTAGCGGGGGAAACATTCAGTACTTC. V usage is TRBV2 and J usage is TRBJ2-4; TRBD2 aligns across 13 bases. With 5 bases clipped from V and 6 bases from J, the junction kept 4 bases outside the gene matches. The V gene's germline CDR1 is SNHLY and CDR2 FYNNEI. The length of the CDR3 is 15 residues.

The genes are TRBV28 and TRBJ2-7; TRBD1 aligns across 7 bases. The CDR3 sequence is 15 residues long. V dropped 6 bases and J dropped 3; count of bases not matched to a gene: 11. Germline values: CDR1 MDHEN, CDR2 SYDVKM. CDR3 region: CASRRDSGWVYEQYF. The CDR3 nucleotides are TGTGCCAGCAGAAGGGACAGCGGCTGGGTCTACGAGCAGTACTTC.

This sequence joins TRBV19 and TRBJ1-5; D uncertain. This CDR3 is 16 amino acids long. CDR1 and CDR2 from the germline V gene are LNHDA and SQIVND (reference sequence). The V and J ends lost 1 base and 0 bases respectively, with 10 bases between them. The CDR3 loop reads CASSIGPHGSNQPQHF. The CDR3 DNA is TGTGCCAGTAGTATAGGCCCGCACGGTAGCAATCAGCCCCAGCATTTT.

The genes are TRBV6-2 or TRBV6-3 and TRBJ2-7; D is unclear. This CDR3 spans 14 amino acids. The germline V gene has CDR1 MNHEY and CDR2 SVGEGT. V was shortened by 2 bases and J by 4 bases, with 12 bases between the two germline ends. DNA of the CDR3: TGTGCCAGCAGTTACGGCGACCGGTTATACGAGCAGTACTTC. It translates to CASSYGDRLYEQYF.

Worth noting for this clone: Other DNA sequences in the sample encode the same CDR3. V usage is TRBV5-1 and J usage is TRBJ2-7; a weak D match, TRBD1 (5 bases). In germline, CDR1 is SGHRS, CDR2 YFSETQ. V was clipped by 0 bases and J by 4 bases, with 11 bases between them. The CDR3 totals 14 residues. CDR3 residues: CASSLATDSYEQYF. CDR3 coding DNA: TGCGCCAGCAGCTTGGCGACAGATTCATACGAGCAGTACTTC.

This chain connects TRBV7-9 to TRBJ1-2; unclear D gene. V lost 5 bases and J 7 bases, leaving 11 bases between the germline ends. Germline CDR1 SEHNR, CDR2 FQNEAQ (reference sequence). The CDR3 totals 12 residues. CDR3 loop: CASSQIISGYTF. DNA of the CDR3: TGTGCCAGCAGCCAGATAATCTCTGGCTACACCTTC.

In this sample, this clone turned up once. The chain has TRBV2 and TRBJ1-1; D is undetermined. V dropped 6 bases and J dropped 1 base, with 12 bases sitting between them. CDR3 length: 14 amino acids. Germline CDR1 is SNHLY and CDR2 is FYNNEI. CDR3 DNA: TGTGCCAGCAGCTCTGCGCACAGGAACACTGAAGCTTTCTTT. It encodes CASSSAHRNTEAFF.

This clone was detected only once. V gene TRBV7-9 combines with J gene TRBJ1-2; D is possibly TRBD1 (6 bases). The CDR3 is 15 amino acids. Germline CDR1 SEHNR, CDR2 FQNEAQ (reference sequence). Trimming removed 2 bases from V and 6 bases from J, with 16 bases in between. CDR3 nucleotide sequence: TGTGCCAGCAGCTTACACGAAACAGGGATTCATGGCTACACCTTC. It codes for CASSLHETGIHGYTF.

The genes are TRBV18 and TRBJ2-1, with D unresolved. From germline, CDR1 is KGHSH and CDR2 LQKENI. V gave up 1 base and J gave up 7 bases, with 8 bases separating them. The CDR3 runs 13 residues. Written as DNA, the CDR3 is TGTGCCAGCTCACCACAGGCGGAGAATGAGCAGTTCTTC. Translating gives CASSPQAENEQFF.